The 2 T cell receptor beta chains reported below all come from one sample, sequenced in a study of Ad26.COV2.S vaccination and SARS-CoV-2 variants. Regarding treatment: over 15 received Ad26.COV2.S at low or high dose, single or two shots; 5 received placebo; per-sample allocation not given. Day 63 after the first injection of vaccine or placebo was the sampling time. Clones were read by immunoSEQ multiplex PCR, and TCRdb kept only the in-frame ones, dropping some. The sample yields over 250,000 clones, about 87% seen once. Sequencing used peripheral blood, obtained in a trial of Ad26.COV2.S vaccine versus placebo. These receptors came from a person between 18 and 59 years old who received the Ad26.COV2.S COVID-19 vaccine or a placebo.

This clone came up once. The chain recombines TRBV6-1 with TRBJ1-1; D remains unclear. In germline, CDR1 is MNHNS, CDR2 SASEGT. The CDR3 is 14 amino acids. V was shortened by 2 bases and J by 2 bases, with 9 bases between the two germline ends. The CDR3 spells CASSEYRANTEAFF. The CDR3 DNA sequence: TGTGCCAGCAGTGAATATCGAGCTAACACTGAAGCTTTCTTT.

This chain links TRBV15 with TRBJ1-1; D is unclear. V was shortened by 0 bases and J by 3 bases, with 8 bases between the two germline ends. The CDR3 totals 14 residues. Germline-derived CDR1 and CDR2 are LNHNV and YYDKDF (reference sequence). The CDR3 coding sequence is TGTGCCACCAGCAGAGATCGGTGGGACACTGAAGCTTTCTTT. Translated: CATSRDRWDTEAFF.